This TCR beta chain comes out of a study of graft-versus-host responses after intestinal transplantation. Study background: Anti-thymocyte globulin induction, then tacrolimus and steroids for about 3 years, went to all recipients.

V lost 5 bases, J lost 5 bases, and 10 bases stayed unmatched. The CDR3 runs to 16 residues. Germline CDR1 and CDR2: LNHNV and YYDKDF (reference sequence). Assay used: immunoSEQ multiplex PCR; TCRdb lists only in-frame clones, some missing. The sample consists of 85,000 to 100,000 clones, more than 75% of them appearing once. The chain is built from TRBV15 and TRBJ1-4, with 8 bases aligning to TRBD1. The receptor comes from a human patient who received an intestinal transplant, so some T cells may come from the graft donor. The sample in question was PBMCs, obtained 255 days after intestinal transplant. The chain's CDR3 is CATSAFPGQANEKLFF. CDR3 sequence (DNA): TGTGCCACCAGCGCATTCCCGGGACAGGCCAATGAAAAACTGTTTTTT.